The source of this T cell receptor (beta chain) is a study of CD8 T cells in Susac syndrome. TCR beta sequences were obtained from blood CD8+ and CD4+ T cells. CDR1 is DFQATT and CDR2 is SNEGSKA in the germline V gene (reference sequence). The CDR3 contains 15 residues. Trimming removed 1 base from V and 0 bases from J, with 11 bases in between. Study-wide results and caveats: Individuals included in the TCR sequencing and HLA analysis were acknowledged by the study to be relatively few in number.

Comments on this clonotype: Its antigen is currently unknown.

Reverse transcription used roughly 0.45 to 1 ug RNA and random hexamers. By means of immunoSEQ multiplex PCR, TCR beta CDR3 spanning 54 Vbeta and 13 Jbeta underwent amplification. One entry per CDR3 protein, called by TCRdb with MiXCR from the immunoSEQ multiplex PCR reads. Of over 120,000 distinct CDR3 sequences listed, roughly 94% were seen once; the top ten hold around 0.15%. The chain carries TRBV20-1 and TRBJ2-3; unclear D gene. The clonotype was recovered from a human donor with Susac syndrome. The sample taken for sequencing was CD4+ T cells from PBMCs. The CDR3 region is CSARVGYASTDTQYF. CDR3 DNA sequence: TGCAGTGCTAGAGTGGGCTACGCTAGCACAGATACGCAGTATTTT.